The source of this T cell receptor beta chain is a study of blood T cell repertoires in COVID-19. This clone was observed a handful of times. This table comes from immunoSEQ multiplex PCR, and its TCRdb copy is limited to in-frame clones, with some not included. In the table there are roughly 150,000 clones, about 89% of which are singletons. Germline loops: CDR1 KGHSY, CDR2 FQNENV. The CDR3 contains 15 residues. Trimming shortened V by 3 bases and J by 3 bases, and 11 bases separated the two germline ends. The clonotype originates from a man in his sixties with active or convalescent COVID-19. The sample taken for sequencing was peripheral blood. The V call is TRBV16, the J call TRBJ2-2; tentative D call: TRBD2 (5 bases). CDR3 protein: CASSHRPGDTGELFF. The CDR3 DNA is TGTGCCAGCAGCCATCGCCCCGGGGACACCGGGGAGCTGTTTTTT.